Each of the 25 T cell receptor beta chains below was sequenced from the same sample in a study of blood T cell repertoires in COVID-19. The repertoire was sequenced with immunoSEQ multiplex PCR; TCRdb's copy has only in-frame clones and lacks some. The repertoire holds approximately 140,000 clones, with about 74% as singletons. What was sequenced was peripheral blood. The receptors come from a man between 50 and 59 years old with acute or convalescent COVID-19.

J is TRBJ1-2 and V is TRBV25-1; D is undetermined. Trimming pared 5 bases from V and 0 bases from J, leaving 10 bases between. The CDR3 is made up of 14 amino acids. Germline loops: CDR1 MGHDK, CDR2 SYGVNS. CDR3 protein: CASSQVTSNYGYTF. CDR3 coding DNA: TGTGCCAGCAGTCAGGTTACCTCTAACTATGGCTACACCTTC.

CDR3 nucleotide sequence: TGCGCCAGCAGCCTATCAGCGGGGGGGCTCGAGACCCAGTACTTC. Translation: CASSLSAGGLETQYF. The rearrangement joins TRBV4-1 to TRBJ2-5; 10 bases are a match to TRBD2. Germline loops: CDR1 MGHRA, CDR2 YSYEKL. The CDR3 is 15 residues long. Germline trimming cut 4 bases from V and 5 bases from J; bases unmatched to any gene: 7.

The chain combines TRBV10-3 with TRBJ1-4; no definite D call. V was pared by 2 bases and J by 4 bases, with 5 bases between. The CDR3 totals 13 residues. Germline lookup yields CDR1 ENHRY and CDR2 SYGVKD. The CDR3 nucleotides read TGTGCCATCAGTGAGGGAGTTAATGAAAAACTGTTTTTT. Translated, it gives CAISEGVNEKLFF.

A single count supports this clone. The V call is TRBV3-1 (or the pseudogene TRBV3-2), the J call TRBJ1-2; 9 bases agree with TRBD1. Germline assignment: CDR1 LGHDT and CDR2 YNNKEL (reference sequence). CDR3 length: 18 amino acids. The V segment lost 4 bases and the J segment 5 bases; nucleotides outside the gene matches: 17. This CDR3 reads CASSPPSRDRDGGYGYTF. CDR3 in DNA: TGTGCCAGCAGCCCGCCCTCCCGGGACAGGGATGGAGGGTATGGCTACACCTTC.

A word on this clone: This CDR3 is also generated by other DNA sequences in the sample. This chain connects TRBV27 to TRBJ1-5; D remains ambiguous. This CDR3 contains 12 residues. Trimming left V 6 bases short and J 2 bases short, with 5 bases between. The V gene's germline CDR1 is MNHEY and CDR2 SMNVEV (reference sequence). The DNA for the CDR3 is TGTGCCAGCAGCGGTGGCAATCAGCCCCAGCATTTT. This gives the protein CASSGGNQPQHF.

The genes are TRBV2 and TRBJ2-2; D possibly corresponds to TRBD2 (5 bases). V lost 7 bases to trimming and J lost 1 base, with 10 bases between them. Per the germline V gene, CDR1 is SNHLY and CDR2 is FYNNEI. The CDR3 has 14 residues. CDR3 bases: TGTGCCAGCAATTACGGAGGGAACACCGGGGAGCTGTTTTTT. Residues: CASNYGGNTGELFF.

This rearrangement joins TRBV6-5 to TRBJ2-7, with D tentatively TRBD2 (7 bases). V shed 10 bases and J shed 3 bases, with 16 bases lying between them. The germline V gene has CDR1 MNHEY and CDR2 SVGAGI. This CDR3 spans 13 amino acids. The CDR3 sequence: CATGRGTLYEQYV. In DNA form, the CDR3 reads TGTGCCACGGGGAGGGGGACCCTCTACGAGCAGTACGTC.

The J gene is TRBJ2-5, the V gene TRBV29-1; D ambiguous. There are 11 residues in the CDR3. CDR1 SQVTM and CDR2 ANQGSEA come from the germline V gene. Trimming left V 6 bases short and J 2 bases short, with 7 bases between. In DNA form, the CDR3 reads TGCAGCGTACTCTTTCAAGAGACCCAGTACTTC. It translates to CSVLFQETQYF. Based on the CDR3 plus reference TRBV29-1 and TRBJ2-5, the full variable domain is SAVISQKPSRDICQRGTSLTIQCQVDSQVTMMFWYRQQPGQSLTLIATANQGSEATYESGFVIDKFPISRPNLTFSTLTVSNMSPEDSSIYLCSVLFQETQYFGPGTRLLVL.

The V call is TRBV19, the J call TRBJ1-1; TRBD1 matches 12 bases. Germline V gene sequence: CDR1 LNHDA, CDR2 SQIVND (reference sequence). The CDR3 contains 15 residues. The junction had 12 bases not matched to a gene; V was cut back by 10 bases and J by 6 bases. CDR3 loop: CATVPGQGAFAEAFF. The CDR3 coding sequence is TGTGCCACCGTACCGGGACAGGGGGCATTTGCTGAAGCTTTCTTT.

The gene calls are TRBV6-1 and TRBJ1-2, with 7 bases identical to TRBD1. The CDR3 loop spans 15 amino acids. Germline-derived CDR1 and CDR2 are MNHNS and SASEGT. V gave up 0 bases and J gave up 0 bases; unmatched junction bases: 1. The CDR3 DNA sequence: TGTGCCAGCAGTGAAGCAGGGGGCCCTAACTATGGCTACACCTTC. Encoded protein: CASSEAGGPNYGYTF.

The chain employs TRBV24-1 and TRBJ1-5, with 10 bases lining up with TRBD1. V lost 5 bases, J lost 4 bases, and 7 bases stayed unmatched. Germline values: CDR1 KGHDR, CDR2 SFDVKD. The CDR3 has 16 residues. The CDR3 nucleotides are TGTGCCACCAGTGGCTCGACAGGGGGCTGGAATCAGCCCCAGCATTTT. Protein: CATSGSTGGWNQPQHF.

J is TRBJ1-2 and V is TRBV5-6; D ambiguous. CDR3 size: 15 residues. Germline lookup yields CDR1 SGHDT and CDR2 YYEEEE. The V end lost 4 bases, the J end lost 7 bases, and 20 bases lay between the germline ends. CDR3 protein: CASSPNRGEMGGYTF. The CDR3 DNA reads TGTGCCAGCAGCCCCAACCGTGGGGAGATGGGTGGCTACACCTTC.

The rearrangement uses TRBV6-6 and TRBJ2-1; 10 positions agree with TRBD1. Trimming took 2 bases from V and 3 from J; bases not matched to a gene: 1. CDR3 length: 15 amino acids. From germline, CDR1 is MNHNY and CDR2 SVGAGI (reference sequence). The CDR3 spells CASSYGQGGYNEQFF. As DNA, the CDR3 is TGTGCCAGCAGTTACGGACAGGGGGGCTACAATGAGCAGTTCTTC.

CDR3 protein: CASTRQGNTEAFF. The CDR3 nucleotides are TGTGCCAGCACGAGACAGGGTAACACTGAAGCTTTCTTT. The chain couples TRBV6-5 to TRBJ1-1; TRBD1 matches 7 bases. In germline, CDR1 is MNHEY, CDR2 SVGAGI. The CDR3 is 13 residues long. V was clipped by 7 bases and J by 2 bases; unmatched bases: 4.

The chain recombines TRBV9 with TRBJ1-6; a possible D gene is TRBD1 (6 bases). CDR1 SGDLS and CDR2 YYNGEE come from the germline V gene. V was trimmed by 3 bases and J by 10 bases, leaving 17 bases between them. The CDR3 runs 15 residues. The chain's CDR3 is CASSARQGLGSPLHF. CDR3 nucleotides: TGTGCCAGCAGCGCACGCCAGGGGCTCGGGTCACCCCTCCACTTT. Full variable domain (outside the CDR3, taken from reference TRBV9 and TRBJ1-6): DSGVTQTPKHLITATGQRVTLRCSPRSGDLSVYWYQQSLDQGLQFLIQYYNGEERAKGNILERFSAQQFPDLHSELNLSSLELGDSALYFCASSARQGLGSPLHFGNGTRLTVT.

The J gene is TRBJ2-7, the V gene TRBV7-6, with TRBD1 matching over 12 bases. Germline values: CDR1 SGHVS, CDR2 FNYEAQ. V lost 6 bases to trimming and J lost 2 bases; unmatched junction nucleotides: 8. This CDR3 has 16 residues. The CDR3 here is CASRPGQGAAAYEQYF. Written as DNA, the CDR3 is TGTGCCAGCAGACCGGGACAGGGGGCAGCAGCCTACGAGCAGTACTTC.

With respect to this clone: At one boundary the junction diverges from the germline segment, which might be a read error. The gene calls are TRBV29-1 and TRBJ1-2, with a possible D match to TRBD1 (6 bases). CDR3 size: 9 residues. Germline-derived CDR1 and CDR2 are SQVTM and ANQGSEA. The CDR3 here is CSVGHFNAF. The CDR3 DNA reads TGCAGCGTGGGACATTTTAACGCCTTC. Using reference TRBV29-1 and TRBJ1-2 for the parts outside the CDR3, the full variable domain is SAVISQKPSRDICQRGTSLTIQCQVDSQVTMMFWYRQQPGQSLTLIATANQGSEATYESGFVIDKFPISRPNLTFSTLTVSNMSPEDSSIYLCSVGHFNAFGSGTRLTVV.

The rearrangement uses TRBV6-5 and TRBJ1-1; the D is unclear. The CDR3 consists of 12 residues. Germline loops: CDR1 MNHEY, CDR2 SVGAGI. Trimming stripped 5 bases from V and 11 bases from J, with 15 bases between. The CDR3 sequence is CASSPARSVAFF. The CDR3, as DNA: TGTGCCAGCAGTCCCGCTCGGTCGGTGGCTTTCTTT.

The chain uses TRBV5-1 and TRBJ2-1, with D tentatively TRBD2 (5 bases). The CDR3 extends over 15 amino acids. Trimming pared 0 bases from V and 4 bases from J, leaving 11 bases between. Germline values: CDR1 SGHRS, CDR2 YFSETQ. The CDR3 DNA sequence: TGCGCCAGCAGCTTGGTCGGGGATCCGTACAATGAGCAGTTCTTC. It encodes CASSLVGDPYNEQFF.

J is TRBJ1-2 and V is TRBV7-2, with TRBD1 identical over 11 bases. Unmatched junction bases numbered 5, after V lost 4 bases and J lost 7 bases. Germline CDR1 and CDR2: SGHTA and FQGNSA. This CDR3 has 14 amino acids. The CDR3 region has the DNA TGTGCCAGCAGCTCAAGGACAGGGGGCTTTGGCTACACCTTC. Translation: CASSSRTGGFGYTF. Combining the CDR3 with reference TRBV7-2 and TRBJ1-2 gives the whole variable domain GAGVSQSPSNKVTEKGKDVELRCDPISGHTALYWYRQSLGQGLEFLIYFQGNSAPDKSGLPSDRFSAERTGGSVSTLTIQRTQQEDSAVYLCASSSRTGGFGYTFGSGTRLTVV.

J is TRBJ1-1 and V is TRBV11-1, with a possible D match to TRBD1 (5 bases). Germline CDR1 reads SGHAT; CDR2 reads FQDESV (reference sequence). This CDR3 contains 14 residues. Trimming removed 5 bases from V and 4 bases from J, with 14 bases in between. The CDR3 nucleotides read TGTGCCAGCAGCGGCAGGGTCTTGGCCACTGAAGCTTTCTTT. Translation gives CASSGRVLATEAFF.

This chain links TRBV10-2 with TRBJ2-1, with 7 bases identical to TRBD2. From germline, CDR1 is WSHSY and CDR2 SAAADI. CDR3 length: 15 amino acids. J lost 6 bases, V lost 3 bases, and 8 bases had no gene match. CDR3 residues: CASSDSGLGLNEQFF. Here the CDR3 DNA reads TGCGCCAGCAGTGACAGTGGACTAGGACTCAATGAGCAGTTCTTC.

This clone was picked up one time. The chain uses TRBV5-1 and TRBJ2-1; maybe TRBD2 (5 bases). Trimming stripped 3 bases from V and 5 bases from J, with 6 bases between. CDR1 SGHRS and CDR2 YFSETQ come from the germline V gene. The CDR3 extends over 12 amino acids. The CDR3 protein is CASSWGDNEQFF. Written as DNA, the CDR3 is TGCGCCAGCAGCTGGGGAGACAATGAGCAGTTCTTC.

The gene calls are TRBV13 and TRBJ2-2; maybe TRBD2 (5 bases). CDR3 size: 14 residues. Trimming took off 4 bases at V and 1 base at J, with 7 bases between the two ends. Germline values: CDR1 PRHDT, CDR2 FYEKMQ (reference sequence). The DNA of the CDR3 is TGTGCCAGCAGCTCCCGGGGGAACACCGGGGAGCTGTTTTTT. Translation: CASSSRGNTGELFF.

The chain has TRBV7-8 and TRBJ1-6, with D perhaps matching TRBD1 (5 bases). This CDR3 spans 15 amino acids. Germline V gene data show CDR1 as SGHVS and CDR2 as FQNEAQ. V was shortened by 0 bases and J by 7 bases, with 10 bases between the two germline ends. Here the CDR3 reads CASSLAQGGNSPLHF. In nucleotides, the CDR3 is TGTGCCAGCAGCTTAGCGCAGGGTGGGAATTCACCCCTCCACTTT.